The subject of this entry is one T cell receptor (beta chain). Its matching antigen is unknown. This sample is drawn from a study of OX40 agonist ivuxolimab in advanced cancers. Across the study: Partial responses occurred in three patients (one hepatocellular carcinoma, two cutaneous melanoma). The study's findings and limits: More expanded clones were found, on average, in CD8+ than in CD4+ T cells.

Trimming left V 6 bases short and J 5 bases short, with 16 bases between. Germline lookup yields CDR1 ENHRY and CDR2 SYGVKD. The CDR3 totals 15 residues. Generated by immunoSEQ multiplex PCR, the TCRdb table keeps only in-frame clones and is missing some. Of fewer than 65,000 clones listed, around 90% are singletons. Collection of blood occurred at baseline, at cycle 4 day 1, and at cycle 7 day 1. The sequenced sample was CD4+ or CD8+ T cells sorted from blood, obtained in a trial of the OX40 agonist ivuxolimab. The genes are TRBV10-3 and TRBJ1-4, with a tentative D call TRBD1 (6 bases). The sequence derives from an adult with an advanced solid tumor such as melanoma, head and neck, liver or kidney cancer. The CDR3 sequence: CAIRESGQPNEKLFF. The DNA for the CDR3 is TGTGCCATCAGGGAATCTGGACAGCCAAATGAAAAACTGTTTTTT.